Shown below are 10 T cell receptor beta chains from a single sample sequenced in a study of Ad26.COV2.S vaccination and SARS-CoV-2 variants. Using immunoSEQ multiplex PCR, the repertoire was profiled, and TCRdb retains in-frame clones only, with some absent. Among about 500,000 clones listed, around 89% were seen once. Treatment in this sample: 15 to 20 received Ad26.COV2.S at low or high dose, single or two shots; about 5 received placebo; per-sample allocation not given. Day 63 after the first injection of vaccine or placebo was the sampling time. The sample in question was peripheral blood, obtained in a trial of Ad26.COV2.S vaccine versus placebo. The source of these receptors is a person aged 18 to 59 who received the Ad26.COV2.S COVID-19 vaccine or a placebo.

The CDR3 here is CASSAARRIPNEKLFF. The DNA of the CDR3 is TGTGCCAGCAGCGCCGCCCGACGGATACCTAATGAAAAACTGTTTTTT. This sequence joins TRBV9 and TRBJ1-4; no firm D call. Germline V CDR1 and CDR2: SGDLS, YYNGEE. This CDR3 contains 16 residues. Deletions cut 3 bases from V and 3 bases from J, with 15 bases between.

The chain couples TRBV6-6 to TRBJ2-1; 7 bases match TRBD2. V dropped 4 bases and J dropped 9; count of bases not matched to a gene: 3. Germline V gene data show CDR1 as MNHNY and CDR2 as SVGAGI (reference sequence). CDR3 length: 12 residues. The chain's CDR3 is CASSSPGGEQFF. Written as DNA, the CDR3 is TGTGCCAGCAGTTCCCCGGGGGGTGAGCAGTTCTTC.

This chain joins TRBV18 and TRBJ1-2; D not certain. CDR3 length: 13 residues. Germline CDR1 KGHSH, CDR2 LQKENI. The V end lost 3 bases, the J end lost 8 bases, and 13 bases lay between the germline ends. CDR3 loop: CASSPRTKNGYTF. The CDR3 DNA sequence: TGTGCCAGCTCACCGAGGACGAAAAACGGCTACACCTTC.

As DNA, the CDR3 is TGCGCCAGCAGCCATGACAGGGGTAATAGGGCCAACGTCCTGACTTTC. Translation gives CASSHDRGNRANVLTF. V gene TRBV10-2 combines with J gene TRBJ2-6; 8 positions agree with TRBD1. Germline V gene data show CDR1 as WSHSY and CDR2 as SAAADI. J was trimmed by 5 bases and V by 6 bases; bases with no gene match: 9. CDR3 length: 16 residues.

The chain has TRBV2 and TRBJ1-5, with D maybe TRBD1 (5 bases). Between the trimmed V and J ends, which lost 7 bases and 9 bases, there was a span of 10 bases. There are 11 residues in the CDR3. The germline gives CDR1 SNHLY, CDR2 FYNNEI. CDR3 in DNA: TGTGCCAGCACCGGGGCTGGGCCCCAGCATTTT. Protein product: CASTGAGPQHF.

The gene calls are TRBV5-4 and TRBJ2-3; no definite D call. With 4 bases removed from V and 2 bases from J, the gap between germline ends came to 14 bases. Germline V lookup: CDR1 SGHNT, CDR2 YYREEE (reference sequence). The CDR3 is made up of 15 amino acids. The CDR3 sequence is CASSLVGLATDTQYF. CDR3 DNA sequence: TGTGCCAGCAGCCTGGTAGGGTTAGCCACAGATACGCAGTATTTT.

This sequence joins TRBV7-2 and TRBJ1-4; 7 bases agree with TRBD1. The germline CDR1 and CDR2 sequences are SGHTA and FQGNSA. The CDR3 is 15 amino acids. The J segment lost 8 bases and the V segment lost 4 bases, leaving 10 bases of the junction unmatched. The CDR3 sequence is CASSSWVQDREKLFF. CDR3 bases: TGTGCCAGCAGCTCATGGGTGCAGGACAGGGAAAAACTGTTTTTT.

V gene TRBV6-5 combines with J gene TRBJ2-7; 10 bases agree with TRBD1. CDR3 size: 16 residues. V trimming: 0 bases; J trimming: 7 bases; junction bases outside the gene matches: 9. CDR1 and CDR2 (germline): MNHEY, SVGAGI. Here the CDR3 DNA reads TGTGCCAGCAGTTACTCGATCGGGACAGGGGTGGGAGAGCAGTACTTC. It codes for CASSYSIGTGVGEQYF.

This sequence joins TRBV19 and TRBJ2-7, with a possible D match to TRBD1 (5 bases). Germline CDR1 LNHDA, CDR2 SQIVND (reference sequence). The CDR3 extends over 14 amino acids. Trimming left V 3 bases short and J 5 bases short, with 14 bases between. CDR3: CASSIYHRIDEQYF. CDR3 DNA sequence: TGTGCCAGTAGTATTTATCACAGGATCGACGAGCAGTACTTC.

This clone was found once. The chain uses TRBV30 and TRBJ1-5, with unresolved D. Between the trimmed V and J ends, which lost 0 bases and 7 bases, there was a span of 16 bases. Germline V gene sequence: CDR1 GTSNPN, CDR2 SVGIG (reference sequence). This CDR3 comprises 15 residues. The CDR3 nucleotides are TGTGCCTGGAGTGTAGGACCTGGGGTAAGGCAGCCCCAGCATTTT. Its protein product is CAWSVGPGVRQPQHF.